The present T cell receptor beta chain was sequenced within a study of blood T cell repertoires in COVID-19. This table comes from immunoSEQ multiplex PCR, and its TCRdb copy is limited to in-frame clones, with some not included. The data hold under 200,000 clones, with around 82% observed a single time. V lost 4 bases to trimming and J lost 0 bases; unmatched junction nucleotides: 7. The CDR3 has 17 residues. Germline V CDR1 and CDR2: SGHRS, YFSETQ. Sequenced sample: peripheral blood. The chain joins TRBV5-1 to TRBJ2-3, with 11 bases lining up with TRBD2. This sequence was found in a woman older than 75 with acute or convalescent COVID-19. The CDR3 sequence: CASSTTSGGRSTDTQYF. CDR3 nucleotide sequence: TGCGCCAGCAGCACAACTAGCGGGGGCCGTAGCACAGATACGCAGTATTTT.